This is a list of T cell receptor beta chains from one sample in a study of T cells in Graves' hyperthyroidism and ophthalmopathy. MiXCR, run by TCRdb on the multiplex PCR reads, gives a single entry per CDR3 protein. The sample yields 250,000 to 300,000 distinct CDR3 sequences, 17% seen once. The material sequenced was blood. The receptors come from a woman aged 55-69 years with Graves' ophthalmopathy. CDR3s include the opening cysteine and the closing phenylalanine or tryptophan. The D gene is left open where the match is weak. Only some rows state a clone size, as once, few, many or a class for expanded clones.

v_call,clone_size,d_call,j_call,cdr3_nt,cdr3_aa
TRBV25-1,NA,NA,TRBJ2-4,TGTGCCAGCAGTGCCCCATGGGGGACACTTGGGGCCAAAAACATTCAGTACTTC,CASSAPWGTLGAKNIQYF
TRBV2,NA,NA,TRBJ2-5,TGTGCCAGCAGTGAAGGGGCAGTGGAGGGCCACTTC,CASSEGAVEGHF
TRBV28,NA,TRBD1,TRBJ1-4,TGTGCCATCGGGACAGAAAATGATGAAAAACTGTTTTTT,CAIGTENDEKLFF
TRBV7-2,NA,NA,TRBJ1-4,TGTGCCAGCAGGAGGGACGCAACTAATGAAAAACTGTTTTTT,CASRRDATNEKLFF
TRBV7-2,many,NA,TRBJ2-7,TGTGCCAGCAGCTTGGGACGGAGCCTTTCCTACGAGCAGTACTTC,CASSLGRSLSYEQYF
TRBV27,many,NA,TRBJ1-4,TGTGCCAGCAGCAGAGCAACTAATGAAAAACTGTTTTTT,CASSRATNEKLFF
TRBV4-3,NA,TRBD2,TRBJ2-3,TGCGCCAGCAGCCAAGACCTTCTAAGGGCGGGAGCGGCAGATACGCAGTATTTT,CASSQDLLRAGAADTQYF
TRBV6-1,many,TRBD2,TRBJ2-1,TGTGCCAGCAGTCTGACTAGCTTCTATGAGCAGTTCTTC,CASSLTSFYEQFF
TRBV6-5,many,TRBD2,TRBJ2-6,TGTGCCAGCAGTTACTCGGGAGGGACTGGGGCCAACGTCCTGACTTTC,CASSYSGGTGANVLTF
TRBV11-3,many,NA,TRBJ2-7,TGTGCCAGCAGCTTAGGATGGAGCCACGAGCAGTACTTC,CASSLGWSHEQYF